The clone carrying this T cell receptor (beta chain) appeared a few times. These gene names are mouse names. The read stops 4 residues short of the end of the CDR3; the missing end is completed from the germline J gene. Sequencing used cDNA as its template, made by extracting RNA and reverse transcribing it. Assay: immunoSEQ multiplex PCR; the TCRdb copy retains only in-frame clones and omits some. Recorded here are some 110,000 clones, none singletons. The sample is drawn from a study of CD8+ T cells in alopecia areata. Germline V gene sequence: CDR1 NSQYPW, CDR2 LRSPGD (reference sequence). This CDR3 contains 16 residues. V dropped 4 bases and J dropped 0; count of bases not matched to a gene: 4.

Material: lesional skin. The source of this sequence is a C3H/HeJ mouse with alopecia areata. The mouse line has the MHC haplotype H2-k. V usage is TRBV1 and J usage is TRBJ1-4; TRBD1 matches 8 bases. The covered CDR3 bases are TGCACCTGCAGTGGAACAGGGGGAATTTCCAACGAA. Its protein product is CTCSGTGGISNE. The whole CDR3 is CTCSGTGGISNERLFF.